This paragraph reports one T cell receptor beta chain. At one of its ends the junction is not consistent with the germline gene, which may arise from a read error. These data belong to a study of regulatory T cells in long-lasting Graves disease. CDR3 regions were amplified by Arm-PCR using iRepertoire HTBI primers to build TCR beta libraries. TCRdb re-derived calls from the multiplex PCR reads in MiXCR, one entry per CDR3 protein. Here the sample spans a few hundred thousand distinct CDR3 sequences, around 15% being singletons. Time point meaning: newly diagnosed GD, antithyroid drugs for less than 3 months. Scientists built the TCR library using RNA that was extracted from PBMCs. Germline V gene data show CDR1 as MDHEN and CDR2 as SYDVKM. The CDR3 loop spans 12 amino acids. The same specimen was also included in a second study, on T cells in Graves' hyperthyroidism and ophthalmopathy.

The sequence was obtained from a woman aged 18 to 35 with Graves disease. Sample: peripheral blood mononuclear cells (PBMCs), taken at new diagnosis, from a patient treated with antithyroid drugs. V and J are TRBV28 and TRBJ1-3; D remains unclear. The DNA for the CDR3 is TGTGCCAGCGGTAGGATTGGAGACACCATATATTTT. Translation gives CASGRIGDTIYF.